Listed below are T cell receptor beta chains from one sample, sequenced in a study of cytomegalovirus exposure and HLA in healthy donors. Assay used: immunoSEQ multiplex PCR; TCRdb lists only in-frame clones, some missing. The sample contains approximately 180,000 clones, 77% of which appear only once. The sample taken for sequencing was PBMCs. These receptors came from a woman aged 55-69 years in good health and CMV-seropositive. Each CDR3 is given with its conserved first and last residue. The D gene is left open where the match is weak. Rows may omit the clone size; those that give it use once, few, many or a size class.

d_call: .
j_call: TRBJ1-6
clone_size: .
v_call: TRBV11-2
cdr3_aa: CASSLSRMVGDSPLHF
cdr3_nt: TGTGCCAGCAGCCTCAGTCGTATGGTCGGAGATTCACCCCTCCACTTT

d_call: TRBD1
j_call: TRBJ1-5
clone_size: few
v_call: TRBV5-8
cdr3_aa: CASSSGQGARGNQPQHF
cdr3_nt: TGTGCCAGCAGCTCCGGACAGGGGGCTCGGGGCAATCAGCCCCAGCATTTT

d_call: .
j_call: TRBJ2-3
clone_size: .
v_call: TRBV9
cdr3_aa: CASFDEDTDTQYF
cdr3_nt: TGTGCCAGCTTCGACGAGGACACAGATACGCAGTATTTT

d_call: TRBD2
j_call: TRBJ2-3
clone_size: .
v_call: TRBV7-9
cdr3_aa: CASSERSGARTDTQYF
cdr3_nt: TGTGCCAGCAGCGAAAGAAGCGGGGCGAGGACAGATACGCAGTATTTT

d_call: .
j_call: TRBJ2-3
clone_size: once
v_call: TRBV7-2
cdr3_aa: CASSLDAGTDTQYF
cdr3_nt: TGTGCCAGCAGCTTAGATGCGGGAACAGATACGCAGTATTTT

d_call: .
j_call: TRBJ2-7
clone_size: .
v_call: TRBV27
cdr3_aa: CASKESRSTYEQYF
cdr3_nt: TGTGCCAGTAAAGAATCCAGGTCAACCTACGAGCAGTACTTC

d_call: TRBD2
j_call: TRBJ2-7
clone_size: .
v_call: TRBV7-9
cdr3_aa: CASSSIRTSGGTEEQYF
cdr3_nt: TGTGCCAGCAGCTCTATAAGGACTAGCGGGGGGACGGAAGAGCAGTACTTC

d_call: .
j_call: TRBJ1-1
clone_size: few
v_call: TRBV7-2
cdr3_aa: CASSFFISLGNTEAFF
cdr3_nt: TGTGCCAGCAGCTTCTTCATTTCCCTAGGGAACACTGAAGCTTTCTTT

d_call: .
j_call: TRBJ1-1
clone_size: .
v_call: TRBV29-1
cdr3_aa: CSVRVRGDTEAFF
cdr3_nt: TGCAGCGTTCGAGTTCGTGGAGACACTGAAGCTTTCTTT

d_call: .
j_call: TRBJ1-3
clone_size: once
v_call: TRBV5-8
cdr3_aa: CASSTGRGSGNTIYF
cdr3_nt: TGTGCCAGCAGCACAGGGAGGGGCTCTGGAAACACCATATATTTT

d_call: .
j_call: TRBJ2-1
clone_size: .
v_call: TRBV11-3
cdr3_aa: CASSLGLLYNEQFF
cdr3_nt: TGTGCCAGCAGCTTAGGCTTACTCTACAATGAGCAGTTCTTC

d_call: .
j_call: TRBJ1-5
clone_size: .
v_call: TRBV19
cdr3_aa: CASSIGGREDWHF
cdr3_nt: TGTGCCAGTAGTATTGGGGGTCGGGAGGATTGGCATTTT

d_call: .
j_call: TRBJ1-4
clone_size: .
v_call: TRBV6-1
cdr3_aa: CASRTPGDANEKLFF
cdr3_nt: TGTGCCAGCAGGACGCCAGGGGATGCTAATGAAAAACTGTTTTTT

d_call: TRBD2
j_call: TRBJ2-1
clone_size: few
v_call: TRBV7-9
cdr3_aa: CASSLAGLANEQFF
cdr3_nt: TGTGCCAGCAGTCTGGCGGGACTAGCGAATGAGCAGTTCTTC

d_call: .
j_call: TRBJ1-5
clone_size: .
v_call: TRBV15
cdr3_aa: CATSRGDSNQPQHF
cdr3_nt: TGTGCCACCAGCAGAGGAGATAGCAATCAGCCCCAGCATTTT

d_call: .
j_call: TRBJ2-7
clone_size: .
v_call: TRBV5-1
cdr3_aa: CASSFKGPGEQYF
cdr3_nt: TGCGCCAGCAGCTTCAAGGGGCCAGGCGAGCAGTACTTC

d_call: .
j_call: TRBJ2-2
clone_size: few
v_call: TRBV5-1
cdr3_aa: CASSPLDFSNTGELFF
cdr3_nt: TGCGCCAGCAGCCCGCTGGACTTTTCGAACACCGGGGAGCTGTTTTTT

d_call: .
j_call: TRBJ2-7
clone_size: .
v_call: TRBV12-5
cdr3_aa: CASGNSEQYF
cdr3_nt: TGTGCTAGTGGTAACAGTGAGCAGTACTTC

d_call: TRBD1
j_call: TRBJ2-5
clone_size: .
v_call: TRBV19
cdr3_aa: CASMPGQGAIGTQYF
cdr3_nt: TGTGCCAGCATGCCGGGACAGGGGGCGATAGGGACCCAGTACTTC

d_call: TRBD2
j_call: TRBJ2-3
clone_size: few
v_call: TRBV18
cdr3_aa: CASSLSGTSGRMSTDTQYF
cdr3_nt: TGTGCCAGCTCACTGTCCGGGACTAGCGGGAGGATGAGCACAGATACGCAGTATTTT

d_call: .
j_call: TRBJ2-5
clone_size: .
v_call: TRBV5-8
cdr3_aa: CASSTNPRETQYF
cdr3_nt: TGTGCCAGCAGTACTAACCCCCGGGAGACCCAGTACTTC

d_call: .
j_call: TRBJ1-3
clone_size: .
v_call: TRBV6-1
cdr3_aa: CASSQEGTYSGNTIYF
cdr3_nt: TGTGCCAGCAGTCAAGAAGGGACTTACTCTGGAAACACCATATATTTT

d_call: TRBD2
j_call: TRBJ2-1
clone_size: .
v_call: TRBV11-2
cdr3_aa: CASRRIAGGAYNEQFF
cdr3_nt: TGTGCCAGCAGACGTATAGCGGGAGGGGCGTACAATGAGCAGTTCTTC

d_call: TRBD1
j_call: TRBJ1-2
clone_size: .
v_call: TRBV19
cdr3_aa: CASSTYDQQQGRPYGYTF
cdr3_nt: TGTGCCAGTAGTACCTACGACCAACAACAGGGGAGGCCCTATGGCTACACCTTC

d_call: .
j_call: TRBJ1-1
clone_size: .
v_call: TRBV19
cdr3_aa: CASSTTPRDGQSTEAFF
cdr3_nt: TGTGCCAGTAGTACGACCCCTCGGGATGGACAGAGCACTGAAGCTTTCTTT

d_call: .
j_call: TRBJ2-7
clone_size: .
v_call: TRBV21-1
cdr3_aa: CASSKQSPGDYEQYF
cdr3_nt: TGTGCCAGCAGCAAACAATCTCCAGGGGACTACGAGCAGTACTTC

d_call: TRBD1
j_call: TRBJ2-6
clone_size: once
v_call: TRBV28
cdr3_aa: CASSFSRGLSGANGLTF
cdr3_nt: TGTGCCAGCAGTTTCAGCAGGGGGCTCAGTGGGGCCAACGGCCTGACTTTC

d_call: .
j_call: TRBJ1-4
clone_size: .
v_call: TRBV6-6
cdr3_aa: CASSYVQGQFNEKLFF
cdr3_nt: TGTGCCAGCAGTTATGTTCAGGGACAATTTAATGAAAAACTGTTTTTT

d_call: TRBD1
j_call: TRBJ2-2
clone_size: .
v_call: TRBV2
cdr3_aa: CASSGAGTGFTGELFF
cdr3_nt: TGTGCCAGCAGTGGGGCCGGGACAGGATTCACCGGGGAGCTGTTTTTT

d_call: TRBD2
j_call: TRBJ2-1
clone_size: few
v_call: TRBV7-9
cdr3_aa: CASSQGLAGGDEQFF
cdr3_nt: TGTGCCAGCAGCCAGGGGCTAGCGGGAGGGGATGAGCAGTTCTTC

d_call: TRBD2
j_call: TRBJ2-7
clone_size: .
v_call: TRBV29-1
cdr3_aa: CSVGLAGAYEQYF
cdr3_nt: TGCAGCGTTGGACTAGCGGGGGCCTACGAGCAGTACTTC

d_call: TRBD2
j_call: TRBJ2-3
clone_size: .
v_call: TRBV2
cdr3_aa: CASSEASGRVRGTQYF
cdr3_nt: TGTGCCAGCAGTGAAGCGAGCGGGAGGGTCAGGGGTACGCAGTATTTT

d_call: TRBD1
j_call: TRBJ1-1
clone_size: once
v_call: TRBV28
cdr3_aa: CASTPTGWTEAFF
cdr3_nt: TGTGCCAGCACTCCGACAGGGTGGACTGAAGCTTTCTTT

d_call: TRBD2
j_call: TRBJ2-3
clone_size: .
v_call: TRBV5-4
cdr3_aa: CASSLGTSGGASDTQYF
cdr3_nt: TGTGCCAGCAGCTTGGGGACTAGCGGGGGGGCATCAGATACGCAGTATTTT

d_call: .
j_call: TRBJ1-2
clone_size: .
v_call: TRBV28
cdr3_aa: CASSFGDRHGYTF
cdr3_nt: TGTGCCAGCAGTTTCGGAGACAGGCATGGCTACACCTTC

d_call: .
j_call: TRBJ2-5
clone_size: .
v_call: TRBV28
cdr3_aa: CATRGGATETQYF
cdr3_nt: TGTGCCACCCGTGGGGGGGCGACAGAGACCCAGTACTTC

d_call: .
j_call: TRBJ1-1
clone_size: .
v_call: TRBV5-1
cdr3_aa: CASSLAKNTEAFF
cdr3_nt: TGCGCCAGCAGCTTGGCCAAGAACACTGAAGCTTTCTTT

d_call: .
j_call: TRBJ2-1
clone_size: few
v_call: TRBV28
cdr3_aa: CASSLPGTPGRNEQFF
cdr3_nt: TGTGCCAGCAGTTTGCCCGGGACTCCAGGCCGGAATGAGCAGTTCTTC

d_call: .
j_call: TRBJ2-2
clone_size: .
v_call: TRBV28
cdr3_aa: CASRPGFRWTNTGELFF
cdr3_nt: TGTGCCAGCAGACCGGGGTTTCGTTGGACGAACACCGGGGAGCTGTTTTTT

d_call: TRBD2
j_call: TRBJ2-2
clone_size: .
v_call: TRBV5-1
cdr3_aa: CASSLDEVAGVTGELFF
cdr3_nt: TGCGCCAGCAGCTTGGATGAAGTAGCGGGAGTCACCGGGGAGCTGTTTTTT

d_call: .
j_call: TRBJ2-2
clone_size: few
v_call: TRBV7-9
cdr3_aa: CASSLRQTNTGELFF
cdr3_nt: TGTGCCAGCAGCTTAAGACAGACGAACACCGGGGAGCTGTTTTTT

d_call: TRBD1
j_call: TRBJ2-2
clone_size: few
v_call: TRBV7-3
cdr3_aa: CASSQQGLGGELFF
cdr3_nt: TGTGCCAGCAGCCAACAGGGGCTTGGCGGGGAGCTGTTTTTT

d_call: .
j_call: TRBJ2-5
clone_size: .
v_call: TRBV4-1
cdr3_aa: CASSQNEETQYF
cdr3_nt: TGCGCCAGCAGCCAGAATGAGGAGACCCAGTACTTC

d_call: .
j_call: TRBJ2-5
clone_size: few
v_call: TRBV5-1
cdr3_aa: CASSANGGASRGETQYF
cdr3_nt: TGCGCCAGCAGCGCCAACGGGGGGGCTAGCAGGGGGGAGACCCAGTACTTC

d_call: .
j_call: TRBJ1-2
clone_size: .
v_call: TRBV7-2
cdr3_aa: CASSLEGIRGYTF
cdr3_nt: TGTGCCAGCAGCTTAGAGGGGATTAGGGGCTACACCTTC